This passage covers 5 T cell receptor beta chains from one sample sequenced in a study of control samples from healthy donors and cancer patients. Sequenced by immunoSEQ multiplex PCR; TCRdb stores in-frame clones only, minus some. The sample shows some 80,000 clones, about 90% of them seen only once. The sequenced sample consisted of PBMCs. These receptors came from a woman between 55 and 75 years old with head and neck cancer.

This chain uses TRBV10-2 with TRBJ2-7; 12 bases fit TRBD2. This CDR3 is 14 amino acids long. Per germline, CDR1 WSHSY and CDR2 SAAADI. Trimming at V came to 6 bases and at J to 5 bases, leaving 5 bases not matched to a gene. The CDR3 here is CASRETSGRNEQYF. The DNA of the CDR3 is TGCGCCAGCAGGGAGACTAGCGGGAGAAACGAGCAGTACTTC.

This sequence joins TRBV7-9 and TRBJ2-1; no definite D call. Trimming cost V 11 bases and J 0 bases, with 11 bases left between them. Per germline, CDR1 SEHNR and CDR2 FQNEAQ (reference sequence). CDR3 length: 13 residues. The CDR3 DNA follows: TGTGCCGTCAAGCAGAGCTCCTACAATGAGCAGTTCTTC. This gives the protein CAVKQSSYNEQFF.

The rearrangement uses TRBV3-1 (or the pseudogene TRBV3-2) and TRBJ1-2; 7 bases agree with TRBD1. The CDR3 spans 15 residues. CDR1 is LGHDT and CDR2 is YNNKEL in the germline V gene (reference sequence). Trimming at V came to 1 base and at J to 7 bases, leaving 9 bases not matched to a gene. CDR3 nucleotide sequence: TGTGCCAGCAGCCAAGGCGCGACAGGGTCTGGTGGCTACACCTTC. It specifies CASSQGATGSGGYTF.

The V and J genes are TRBV23-1 and TRBJ2-7, with TRBD2 identical over 13 bases. TRBV23-1 is designated an ORF whose function remains uncertain. The CDR3 has 17 amino acids. V lost 5 bases to trimming and J lost 5 bases; unmatched junction nucleotides: 12. CDR3 coding DNA: TGCGCCAGCAGTTGCTACCCGGGACTAGCGGGATTGAACGAGCAGTACTTC. It codes for CASSCYPGLAGLNEQYF.

This clone came up a few times. This chain uses TRBV5-1 with TRBJ1-5; D unclear. CDR1 and CDR2 from the germline V gene are SGHRS and YFSETQ. The V end lost 0 bases, the J end lost 0 bases, and 10 bases lay between the germline ends. This CDR3 region has 16 residues. The CDR3 DNA sequence: TGCGCCAGCAGCTTGGATGGGTCTATTAGCAATCAGCCCCAGCATTTT. Its protein is CASSLDGSISNQPQHF.